This T cell receptor (beta chain) was identified during a study of blood T cell repertoires in COVID-19 (dated by TCRdb to the early 2020s). With regard to the full study: Collaborator samples came from the United States, Italy and Spain and covered acute and convalescent phases of COVID-19. Deeply sampled blood TCRbeta repertoires from subjects exposed to, actively infected with, or recovered from COVID-19 were included in the dataset. HLA class I and class II types, where available, came from metadata supplied by the sample provider rather than from assay-based typing. Samples were obtained from the ongoing ImmuneRACE study (first 160 participants) and from over 1,000 subjects provided by 6 global collaborators. A freely available public database, intended as a resource for researchers studying the immune response to SARS-CoV-2, is where the repertoires were released. The sample metadata nearly always contained a de-identified subject ID, COVID-19 status, age in years and sex. The prospective study material was composed of cDNA or gDNA derived from T cells, B-cell-depleted T cells, or PBMCs.

The immunoSEQ Assay, a bias-controlled multiplex PCR, was used to amplify TCRbeta CDR3 regions from genomic DNA. Turning to the authors' computational methods: The number of nucleated cells in each sample was estimated from the amplification of reference gene primers within the assay. Sequence reads were collapsed and filtered to measure the absolute abundance of every unique TCRbeta CDR3 rearrangement. Productive Simpson clonality was computed per sample as the square root of Simpson's diversity index over productive rearrangements. TCRdb took this table from immuneACCESS and kept in-frame rearrangements with V and J called. Such tables lack part of the clones; where checked against another copy, unresolved V genes explain under half of the gap, and the rest is unexplained. V and J calls and clone size are those listed in that table; D and trimming were worked out from the DNA. For this sample the table gives 200,000 to 250,000 clones, of which about four fifths were detected only once. Together, the top ten hold about 3.2% of the sample.

As for this clone: Its antigen specificity is not known. The input lacks base qualities; no much larger clone sits a single base away.

The collaborating institutions used their own protocols to collect whole blood in K2EDTA tubes. For TCRbeta analysis, collaborators shipped samples in one of three forms: frozen whole blood, isolated PBMCs, or DNA extracted from either of those sample types. Overall study results and their limits: How much clinical and demographic metadata was included differed by source and by participant, and the metadata was provided uncurated.

Sequenced input: peripheral blood. This receptor was taken from a woman under 30 with acute or convalescent COVID-19.

The CDR3 sequence is CASSGGLAGGLTQYF. The DNA is TGTGCCAGCAGCGGGGGACTAGCGGGAGGGCTTACGCAGTATTTT. The sequence links TRBV6-5 to TRBJ2-3, with 16 bases matching TRBD2. Ends trimmed: V by 6 bases, J by 8 bases; bases unmatched to a gene: 5. The cysteine opens and the phenylalanine closes a CDR3 of 15 amino acids. CDR3 DNA is the only sequence kept; it has 45 bases, read in frame from the first base. CDR1 and CDR2 (MNHEY, SVGAGI) derive from the germline V gene.